Shown below are 8 T cell receptor beta chains from a single sample sequenced in a study of T cells after yellow fever vaccination. TCRdb fed the 5' RACE reads into MiXCR, producing one record per CDR3 protein. Among approximately 250,000 distinct CDR3 sequences listed, roughly 3.5% were seen once. The specimen comprised PBMCs, sampled 15 days after the yellow fever booster vaccination. The source is a young man who received the YFV17D yellow fever vaccine.

This clonotype came up many times. The chain recombines TRBV5-4 with TRBJ1-4; D gene unclear. The V and J ends lost 1 base and 8 bases respectively, with 6 bases between them. Germline CDR1 reads SGHNT; CDR2 reads YYREEE (reference sequence). This CDR3 is 12 amino acids long. In DNA form, the CDR3 reads TGTGCCAGCAGCTTGCGTAACGAAAAACTGTTTTTT. The encoded protein is CASSLRNEKLFF.

This clonotype showed up many times. V is TRBV19 and J is TRBJ2-6; 8 nucleotides align to TRBD1. Germline-derived CDR1 and CDR2 are LNHDA and SQIVND (reference sequence). J gave up 5 bases and V 6 bases, and 6 bases lay outside the gene matches. This CDR3 is 15 amino acids long. As DNA, the CDR3 is TGTGCCAGTAGCCCGAGACAGGGGTGGGCCAACGTCCTGACTTTC. It codes for CASSPRQGWANVLTF.

This clonotype has at least ten counts. The rearrangement uses TRBV7-2 and TRBJ2-1; maybe TRBD2 (6 bases). V lost 4 bases, J lost 4 bases, and 14 bases lay in between. The CDR3 extends over 15 amino acids. Germline V CDR1 and CDR2: SGHTA, FQGNSA. DNA for the CDR3: TGTGCCAGCAGCTCGGGGGAAACAGTATACAATGAGCAGTTCTTC. This encodes CASSSGETVYNEQFF.

This clonotype was detected ten times or more. The V call is TRBV6-2 or TRBV6-3, the J call TRBJ1-1; D uncertain. The germline V and J ends were trimmed by 2 bases and 4 bases, with 8 bases remaining between them. Germline V CDR1 and CDR2: MNHEY, SVGEGT. This CDR3 has 13 residues. The CDR3 loop reads CASSYAGFTEAFF. DNA for the CDR3: TGTGCCAGCAGTTACGCGGGGTTCACTGAAGCTTTCTTT.

This clonotype came up many times. The chain joins TRBV27 to TRBJ2-1; D may be TRBD1 (5 bases). Germline-derived CDR1 and CDR2 are MNHEY and SMNVEV (reference sequence). V lost 6 bases and J lost 0, with 18 bases in between. CDR3 length: 17 residues. The CDR3 DNA sequence: TGTGCCAGCAGCCCAGGGAACGACCTAAGCTCCTACAATGAGCAGTTCTTC. It yields the protein CASSPGNDLSSYNEQFF.

This clonotype was picked up many times. This rearrangement joins TRBV7-2 to TRBJ2-5; 9 bases match TRBD1. The CDR3 has 14 residues. Germline V gene lookup returns CDR1 SGHTA and CDR2 FQGNSA. J lost 1 base, V lost 8 bases, and 5 bases had no gene match. Written as DNA, the CDR3 is TGTGCCAGCGGGCCGGGACAGGGCCAAGAGACCCAGTACTTC. It encodes CASGPGQGQETQYF.

This clonotype came up many times. The rearrangement uses TRBV19 and TRBJ1-2; D call uncertain. V gave up 6 bases and J gave up 5 bases, with 19 bases separating them. Germline lookup yields CDR1 LNHDA and CDR2 SQIVND (reference sequence). CDR3 length: 15 residues. The CDR3 reads CASRHPVGRNYGYTF. CDR3 sequence (DNA): TGTGCCAGTAGGCACCCGGTGGGGAGAAATTATGGCTACACCTTC.

This clonotype occurred many times. The V gene is TRBV9, the J gene TRBJ2-3; 8 bases agree with TRBD2. Germline V gene lookup returns CDR1 SGDLS and CDR2 YYNGEE. Unmatched junction bases numbered 1, after V lost 3 bases and J lost 1 base. This CDR3 comprises 14 residues. Written as DNA, the CDR3 is TGTGCCAGCAGCGCGACTAGCGGCACAGATACGCAGTATTTT. It encodes CASSATSGTDTQYF.